The 10 T cell receptor beta chains below were found in one sample sequenced in a study of monozygotic twins with inflammatory bowel disease. Using the 5' RACE reads, TCRdb records one entry per CDR3 protein without DNA. The sample's table shows approximately 400,000 distinct CDR3 sequences. The sequenced material came from blood. The origin of the receptors is a human donor with ulcerative colitis or Crohn's disease, or a healthy co-twin of an affected twin (not recorded which).

The CDR3 region is CAWREERVDQPQHF. This chain uses TRBV30 with TRBJ1-5. Germline CDR1 is GTSNPN and CDR2 is SVGIG (reference sequence). This CDR3 spans 14 amino acids.

This chain links TRBV12-3 or TRBV12-4 with TRBJ1-1. This CDR3 is 12 amino acids long. The CDR3 sequence: CASSFWDTEAFF.

J is TRBJ2-5 and V is TRBV27; absent DNA, TCRdb's TRBD1 call cannot be checked. This CDR3 has 15 residues. Looked up from germline, CDR1 is MNHEY and CDR2 is SMNVEV (reference sequence). CDR3 residues: CASSWGPGGKETQYF.

V usage is TRBV9 and J usage is TRBJ2-1; the D call of TRBD1 rests on TCRdb alone, since no DNA is present to check it. This CDR3 has 16 residues. Germline lookup yields CDR1 SGDLS and CDR2 YYNGEE. The CDR3 protein is CASSVGSGQGFNEQFF.

This chain connects TRBV10-3 to TRBJ1-2; TCRdb reports TRBD1, a call that lacks DNA to check it against. The CDR3 covers 14 residues. Germline values: CDR1 ENHRY, CDR2 SYGVKD. The CDR3 protein is CAISARQTGYGYTF.

The gene calls are TRBV18 and TRBJ2-1; TCRdb selects TRBD1, and the lack of DNA leaves this call unchecked. This CDR3 contains 14 residues. Germline CDR1 and CDR2: KGHSH and LQKENI. The CDR3 here is CASATGTGLGEQFF. Full variable domain (outside the CDR3, taken from reference TRBV18 and TRBJ2-1): NAGVMQNPRHLVRRRGQEARLRCSPMKGHSHVYWYRQLPEEGLKFMVYLQKENIIDESGMPKERFSAEFPKEGPSILRIQQVVRGDSAAYFCASATGTGLGEQFFGPGTRLTVL.

The chain joins TRBV27 to TRBJ2-1; the TCRdb call, TRBD1, lacks DNA for checking. CDR1 is MNHEY, CDR2 SMNVEV, per germline (reference sequence). CDR3 length equals 16 residues. The CDR3: CASSSPSVGRYNEQFF.

The chain has TRBV7-2 and TRBJ2-7; TCRdb calls TRBD1, which cannot be checked without DNA. The germline V gene has CDR1 SGHTA and CDR2 FQGNSA. CDR3 length equals 14 residues. The CDR3 here is CASTPGRLGIEQYF.

The chain's CDR3 is CASRWGTEAFF. This chain joins TRBV2 and TRBJ1-1. This CDR3 has 11 amino acids. Per germline, CDR1 SNHLY and CDR2 FYNNEI.

The chain carries TRBV18 and TRBJ1-1. The CDR3 spans 13 residues. Per germline, CDR1 KGHSH and CDR2 LQKENI. CDR3 loop: CASSNQMNTEAFF.